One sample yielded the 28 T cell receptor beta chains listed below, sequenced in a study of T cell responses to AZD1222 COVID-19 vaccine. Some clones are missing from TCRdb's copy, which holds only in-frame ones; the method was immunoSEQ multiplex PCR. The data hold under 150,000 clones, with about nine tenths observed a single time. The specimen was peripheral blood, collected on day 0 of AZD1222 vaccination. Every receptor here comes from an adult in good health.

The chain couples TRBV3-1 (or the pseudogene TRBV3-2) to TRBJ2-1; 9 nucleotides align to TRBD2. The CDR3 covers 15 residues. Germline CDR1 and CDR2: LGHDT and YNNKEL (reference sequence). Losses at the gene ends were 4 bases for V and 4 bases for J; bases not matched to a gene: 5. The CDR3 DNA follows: TGTGCCAGCAGCCTCACTAGCGGGTCTTACAATGAGCAGTTCTTC. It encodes CASSLTSGSYNEQFF.

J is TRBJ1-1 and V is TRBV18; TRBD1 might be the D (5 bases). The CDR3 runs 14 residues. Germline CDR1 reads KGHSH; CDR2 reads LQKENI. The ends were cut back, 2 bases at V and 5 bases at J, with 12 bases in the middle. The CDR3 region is CASSPVTGGTEAFF. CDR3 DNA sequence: TGTGCCAGCTCACCAGTTACGGGGGGGACTGAAGCTTTCTTT.

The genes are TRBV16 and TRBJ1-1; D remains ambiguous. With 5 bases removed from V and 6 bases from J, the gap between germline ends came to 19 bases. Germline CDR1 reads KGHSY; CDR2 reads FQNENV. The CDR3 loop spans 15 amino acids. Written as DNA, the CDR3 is TGTGCCAGCAGCTCCCAGAGAGGCCAATTTGCTGAAGCTTTCTTT. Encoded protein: CASSSQRGQFAEAFF.

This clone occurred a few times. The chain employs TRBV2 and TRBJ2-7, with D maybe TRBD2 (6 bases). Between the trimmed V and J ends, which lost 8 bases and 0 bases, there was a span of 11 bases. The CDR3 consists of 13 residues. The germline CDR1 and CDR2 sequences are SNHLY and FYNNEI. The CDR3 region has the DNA TGTGCCAGCGGAATTAGCGGCTCCTACGAGCAGTACTTC. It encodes CASGISGSYEQYF.

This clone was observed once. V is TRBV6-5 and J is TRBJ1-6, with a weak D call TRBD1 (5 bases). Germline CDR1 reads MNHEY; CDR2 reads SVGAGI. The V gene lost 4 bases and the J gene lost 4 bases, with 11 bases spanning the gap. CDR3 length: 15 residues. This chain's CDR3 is CASSSSGDYNSPLHF. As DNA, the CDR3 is TGTGCCAGCAGTTCATCGGGGGATTATAATTCACCCCTCCACTTT.

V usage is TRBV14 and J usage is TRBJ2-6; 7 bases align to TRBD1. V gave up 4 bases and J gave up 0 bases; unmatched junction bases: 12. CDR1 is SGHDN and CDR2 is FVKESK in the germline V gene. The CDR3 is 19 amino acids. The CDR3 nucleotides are TGTGCCAGCAGCCGACACCGGGACAGCAGTACCTCTGGGGCCAACGTCCTGACTTTC. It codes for CASSRHRDSSTSGANVLTF.

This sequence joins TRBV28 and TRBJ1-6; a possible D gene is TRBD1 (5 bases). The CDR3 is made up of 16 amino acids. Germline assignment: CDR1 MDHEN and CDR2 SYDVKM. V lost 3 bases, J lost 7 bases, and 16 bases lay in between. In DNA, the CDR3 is TGTGCCAGCAGTTTGTCCGGGACGGCTATGAATTCACCCCTCCACTTT. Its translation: CASSLSGTAMNSPLHF.

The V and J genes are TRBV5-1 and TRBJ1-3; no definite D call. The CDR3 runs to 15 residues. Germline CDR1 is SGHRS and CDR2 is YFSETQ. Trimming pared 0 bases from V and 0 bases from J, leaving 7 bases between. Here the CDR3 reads CASSLGSYSGNTIYF. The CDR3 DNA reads TGCGCCAGCAGCTTGGGATCGTACTCTGGAAACACCATATATTTT.

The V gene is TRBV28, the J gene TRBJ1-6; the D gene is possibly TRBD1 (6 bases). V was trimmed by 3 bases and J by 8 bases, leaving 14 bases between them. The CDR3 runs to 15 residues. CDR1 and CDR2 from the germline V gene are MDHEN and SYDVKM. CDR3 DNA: TGTGCCAGCAGTTTTTCAGACAGGCGACATTCACCCCTCCACTTT. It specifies CASSFSDRRHSPLHF.

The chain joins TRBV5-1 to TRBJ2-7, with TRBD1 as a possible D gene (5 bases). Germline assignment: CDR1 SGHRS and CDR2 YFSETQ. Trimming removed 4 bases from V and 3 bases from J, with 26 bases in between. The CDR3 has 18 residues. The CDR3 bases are TGCGCCAGCAGCCAATCCGAGAGGACAATTAATCCCCACTACGAGCAGTACTTC. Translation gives CASSQSERTINPHYEQYF.

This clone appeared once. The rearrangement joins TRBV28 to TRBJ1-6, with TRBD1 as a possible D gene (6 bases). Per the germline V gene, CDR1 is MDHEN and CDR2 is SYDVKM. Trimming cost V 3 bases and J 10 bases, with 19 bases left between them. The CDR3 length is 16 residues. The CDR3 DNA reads TGTGCCAGCAGTTTTCCCAGGGGAAAACCCCAATCACCCCTCCACTTT. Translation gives CASSFPRGKPQSPLHF.

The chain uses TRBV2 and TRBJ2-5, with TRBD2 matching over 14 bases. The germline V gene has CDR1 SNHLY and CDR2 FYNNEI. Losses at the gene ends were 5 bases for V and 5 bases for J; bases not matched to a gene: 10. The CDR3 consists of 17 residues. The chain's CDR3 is CASSSGLAGAPRETQYF. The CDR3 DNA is TGTGCCAGCAGTTCGGGACTAGCGGGGGCCCCCCGTGAGACCCAGTACTTC.

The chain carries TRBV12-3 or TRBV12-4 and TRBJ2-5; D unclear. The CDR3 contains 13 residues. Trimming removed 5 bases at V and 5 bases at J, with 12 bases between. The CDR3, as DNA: TGTGCCAGCAGTGGTCGGATTGGGGAGACCCAGTACTTC. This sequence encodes CASSGRIGETQYF.

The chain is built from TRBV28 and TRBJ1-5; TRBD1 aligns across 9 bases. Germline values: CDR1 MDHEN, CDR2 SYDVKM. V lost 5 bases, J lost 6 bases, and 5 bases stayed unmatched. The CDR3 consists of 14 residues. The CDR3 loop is CASSGDREIQPQHF. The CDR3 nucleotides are TGTGCCAGCAGTGGGGACAGGGAGATTCAGCCCCAGCATTTT.

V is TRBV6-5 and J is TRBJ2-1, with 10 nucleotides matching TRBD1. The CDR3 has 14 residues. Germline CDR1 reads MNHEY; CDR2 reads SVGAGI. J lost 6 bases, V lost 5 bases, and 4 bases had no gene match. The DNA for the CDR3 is TGTGCCAGCAGTAATGGACAGGGGGGCAATGAGCAGTTCTTC. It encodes CASSNGQGGNEQFF.

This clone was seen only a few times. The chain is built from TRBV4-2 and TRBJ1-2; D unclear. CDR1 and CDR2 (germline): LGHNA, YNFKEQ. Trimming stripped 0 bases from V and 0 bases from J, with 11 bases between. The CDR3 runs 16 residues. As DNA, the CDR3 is TGTGCCAGCAGCCAAGATCTACCTGTCGCTAACTATGGCTACACCTTC. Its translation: CASSQDLPVANYGYTF.

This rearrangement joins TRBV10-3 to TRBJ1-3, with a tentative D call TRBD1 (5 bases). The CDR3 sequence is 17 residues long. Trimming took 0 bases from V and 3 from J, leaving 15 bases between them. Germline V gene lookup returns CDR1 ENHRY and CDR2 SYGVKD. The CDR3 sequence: CAISESAGRSGGNTIYF. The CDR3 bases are TGTGCCATCAGTGAGTCAGCGGGGCGATCTGGTGGAAACACCATATATTTT.

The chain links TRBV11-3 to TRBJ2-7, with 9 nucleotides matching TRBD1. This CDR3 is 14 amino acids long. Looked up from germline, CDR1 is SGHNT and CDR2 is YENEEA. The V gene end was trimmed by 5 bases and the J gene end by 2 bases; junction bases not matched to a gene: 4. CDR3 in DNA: TGTGCCAGCAGCCCCGGACAGGGGACCTACGAGCAGTACTTC. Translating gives CASSPGQGTYEQYF.

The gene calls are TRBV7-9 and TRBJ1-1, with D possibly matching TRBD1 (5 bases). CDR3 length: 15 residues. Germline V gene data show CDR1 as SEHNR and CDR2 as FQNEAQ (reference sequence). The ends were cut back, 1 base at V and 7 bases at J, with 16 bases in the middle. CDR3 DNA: TGTGCCAGCAGCTTAGTTTCAGGGTCGAAGATTGAAGCTTTCTTT. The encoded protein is CASSLVSGSKIEAFF.

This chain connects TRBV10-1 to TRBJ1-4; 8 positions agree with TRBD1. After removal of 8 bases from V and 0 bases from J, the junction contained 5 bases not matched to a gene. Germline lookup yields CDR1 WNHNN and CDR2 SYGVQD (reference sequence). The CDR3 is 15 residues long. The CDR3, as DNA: TGCGCCAGCTCGAGGGGACAGGCAACTAATGAAAAACTGTTTTTT. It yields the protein CASSRGQATNEKLFF.

In DNA form, the CDR3 reads TGCGCCAGCAGCTTGGAACGGCCGAACACTGAAGCTTTCTTT. Its translation: CASSLERPNTEAFF. This chain joins TRBV5-1 and TRBJ1-1; no clear D. The V end was cut by 0 bases, the J end by 1 base, with 7 bases between. Germline CDR1 reads SGHRS; CDR2 reads YFSETQ. CDR3 length: 14 amino acids.

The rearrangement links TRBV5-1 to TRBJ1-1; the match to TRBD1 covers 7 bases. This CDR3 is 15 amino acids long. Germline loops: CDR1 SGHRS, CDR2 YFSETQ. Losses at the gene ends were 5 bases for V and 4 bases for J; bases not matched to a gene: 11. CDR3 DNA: TGCGCCAGCAGGACACCCGGGACAGAACTCACTGAAGCTTTCTTT. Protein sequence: CASRTPGTELTEAFF.

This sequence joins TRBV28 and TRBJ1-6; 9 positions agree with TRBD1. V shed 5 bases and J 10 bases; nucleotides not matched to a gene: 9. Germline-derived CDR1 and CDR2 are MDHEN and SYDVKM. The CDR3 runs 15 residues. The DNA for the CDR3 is TGTGCCAGCAGTACCCCGACAGGGGGTATGTCACCCCTCCACTTT. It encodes CASSTPTGGMSPLHF.

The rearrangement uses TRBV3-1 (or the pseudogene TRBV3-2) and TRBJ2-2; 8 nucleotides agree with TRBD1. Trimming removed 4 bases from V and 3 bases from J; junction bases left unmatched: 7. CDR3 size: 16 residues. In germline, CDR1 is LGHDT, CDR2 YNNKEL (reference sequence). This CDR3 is CASSPGQGWDTGELFF. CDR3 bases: TGTGCCAGCAGCCCTGGACAGGGCTGGGACACCGGGGAGCTGTTTTTT.

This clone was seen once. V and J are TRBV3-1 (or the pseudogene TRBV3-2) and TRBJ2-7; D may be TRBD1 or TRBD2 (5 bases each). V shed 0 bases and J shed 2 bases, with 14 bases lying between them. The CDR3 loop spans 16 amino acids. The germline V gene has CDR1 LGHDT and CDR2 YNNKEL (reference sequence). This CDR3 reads CASSQDSGTPPYEQYF. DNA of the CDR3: TGTGCCAGCAGCCAAGATTCAGGGACCCCTCCCTACGAGCAGTACTTC.

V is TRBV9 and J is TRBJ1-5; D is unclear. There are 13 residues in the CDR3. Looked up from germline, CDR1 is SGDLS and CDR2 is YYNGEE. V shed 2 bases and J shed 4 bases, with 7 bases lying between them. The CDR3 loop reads CASSVSTNQPQHF. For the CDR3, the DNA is TGTGCCAGCAGCGTTTCGACGAATCAGCCCCAGCATTTT.

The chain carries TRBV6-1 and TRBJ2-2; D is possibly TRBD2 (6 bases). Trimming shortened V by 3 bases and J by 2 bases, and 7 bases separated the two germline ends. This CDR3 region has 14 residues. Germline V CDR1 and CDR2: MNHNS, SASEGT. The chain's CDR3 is CASSDGGNTGELFF. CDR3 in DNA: TGTGCCAGCAGTGACGGGGGTAACACCGGGGAGCTGTTTTTT.

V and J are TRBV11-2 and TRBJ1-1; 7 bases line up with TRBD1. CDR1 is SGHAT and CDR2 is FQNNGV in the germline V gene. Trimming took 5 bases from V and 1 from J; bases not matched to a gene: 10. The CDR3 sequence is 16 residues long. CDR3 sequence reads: CASSDTGAAPNTEAFF. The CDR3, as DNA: TGTGCCAGCAGCGATACAGGGGCCGCACCGAACACTGAAGCTTTCTTT.